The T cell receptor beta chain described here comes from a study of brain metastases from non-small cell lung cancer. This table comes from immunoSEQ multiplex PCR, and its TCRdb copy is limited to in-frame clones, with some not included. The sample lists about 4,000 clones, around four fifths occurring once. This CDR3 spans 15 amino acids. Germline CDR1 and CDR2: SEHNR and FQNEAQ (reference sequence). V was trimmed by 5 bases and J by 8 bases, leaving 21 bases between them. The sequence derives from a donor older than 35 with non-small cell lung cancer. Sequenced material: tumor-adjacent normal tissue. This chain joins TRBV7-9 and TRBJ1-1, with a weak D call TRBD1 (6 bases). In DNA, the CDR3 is TGTGCCAGCAGCACCCACTTCGGACAGTTTAGGGAAGCTTTCTTT. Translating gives CASSTHFGQFREAFF.